The 2 T cell receptor beta chains presented below share a single source sample, sequenced in a study of T cell changes during pregnancy in multiple sclerosis. Produced via immunoSEQ multiplex PCR; TCRdb's table is partial and in-frame only. The sample records almost 50,000 clones, approximately 91% being singletons. Here the sequenced sample was CD8+ T cells from peripheral blood mononuclear cells, taken after pregnancy. These receptors were obtained from a female donor with multiple sclerosis, enrolled in a pregnancy study.

The rearrangement uses TRBV2 and TRBJ1-4; 9 nucleotides agree with TRBD1. The V gene end was trimmed by 7 bases and the J gene end by 8 bases; junction bases not matched to a gene: 5. Germline assignment: CDR1 SNHLY and CDR2 FYNNEI. The CDR3 sequence is 13 residues long. CDR3 sequence reads: CASIDRGREKLFF. In DNA, the CDR3 is TGTGCCAGCATTGACAGGGGGAGAGAAAAACTGTTTTTT.

The gene calls are TRBV10-3 and TRBJ1-1; 7 nucleotides agree with TRBD1. After removal of 2 bases from V and 3 bases from J, the junction contained 3 bases not matched to a gene. CDR3 length: 14 residues. From germline, CDR1 is ENHRY and CDR2 SYGVKD. CDR3 amino acids: CAISEGGQYTEAFF. The CDR3 DNA reads TGTGCCATCAGTGAGGGGGGACAGTACACTGAAGCTTTCTTT.